This TCR beta chain stems from a study of blood T cell repertoires in COVID-19. Study at large: COVID-19 samples from acute and convalescent phases originated in the United States, Italy and Spain. Sources were T cells, B-cell-depleted T cells, or PBMCs; the material itself was cDNA or gDNA.

Original analysis: Estimated nucleated cell counts came from reference gene primer amplification. Libraries were prepared by immunoSEQ multiplex PCR; TCRdb keeps only in-frame clonotypes and omits some of them. V and J calls and clone size are as listed in that table; D and trimming were resolved from the DNA. The data show approximately 130,000 clones, 84% seen once. With regard to this clone: Other DNA sequences of this sample code for an identical CDR3.

This CDR3 comprises 13 residues. Trimming removed 1 base from V and 0 bases from J, with 4 bases in between. Germline-derived CDR1 and CDR2 are SGDLS and YYNGEE. This TCR came from a human donor in a cohort sampled during active COVID-19. The chain has TRBV9 and TRBJ1-1, with D unclear. The sequencing sample was made of peripheral blood. DNA of the CDR3: TGTGCCAGCAGCGTAACAGTGAACACTGAAGCTTTCTTT. Translation: CASSVTVNTEAFF.